This is a list of T cell receptor beta chains from one sample in a study of spatial heterogeneity in lung cancer. TCRdb analysed the 5' RACE reads with MiXCR anew, one entry per CDR3 protein. Counted here are about 1,600 distinct CDR3 sequences, about 28% occurring once; the ten biggest clones make up less than 60%. Sequencing was performed on PBMCs, taken at surgery. The receptors shown here come from a male donor with early-stage non-small cell lung cancer. The CDR3 runs from the conserved cysteine through the conserved F or W. The D gene is left open where the match is weak. Expanded clones get a size class; other rows say once, few or many, or leave the size out.

J gene	clone size	V gene	D gene	CDR3 protein	CDR3 DNA
TRBJ2-5	few	TRBV24-1	NA	CATSSGNSWTQYF	TGTGCCACCAGTTCAGGGAATTCGTGGACCCAGTACTTC
TRBJ2-3	once	TRBV14	NA	CASSQWYSTDTQYF	TGTGCCAGCAGCCAGTGGTATAGCACAGATACGCAGTATTTT
TRBJ2-1	hyperexpanded	TRBV6-2/TRBV6-3	TRBD1	CASSRQGSYNEQFF	TGTGCCAGCAGTCGACAGGGGAGTTACAATGAGCAGTTCTTC
TRBJ2-3	NA	TRBV7-2	NA	CASSPQSPIHQYF	TGTGCCAGCAGCCCCCAATCGCCTATCCACCAGTATTTT
TRBJ2-7	medium-sized	TRBV3-1	NA	CASSPGRGSYEQYF	TGTGCCAGCAGTCCAGGGCGGGGTTCCTACGAGCAGTACTTC
TRBJ2-6	medium-sized	TRBV20-1	NA	CSAGQLSGANVLTF	TGCAGTGCTGGACAGCTCTCTGGGGCCAACGTCCTGACTTTC
TRBJ1-2	NA	TRBV2	NA	CASSDRSINYGYTF	TGTGCCAGCAGTGATCGGTCGATTAACTATGGCTACACCTTC
TRBJ1-2	few	TRBV7-8	TRBD1	CASSVGTAYGYTF	TGTGCCAGCAGCGTAGGGACAGCCTATGGCTACACCTTC
TRBJ2-2	few	TRBV27	NA	CASTGEATGELFF	TGTGCCAGCACGGGCGAGGCCACCGGGGAGCTGTTTTTT
TRBJ2-7	few	TRBV29-1	TRBD1	CSVDLGQDEQYF	TGCAGCGTTGATCTCGGACAGGACGAGCAGTACTTC
TRBJ1-2	NA	TRBV7-8	NA	CASSLNLQGGLGGYTF	TGTGCCAGCAGCTTAAACCTCCAAGGGGGTTTGGGTGGCTACACCTTC
TRBJ1-4	few	TRBV5-1	TRBD1	CASSLVWTGAATNEKLFF	TGCGCCAGCAGCTTGGTCTGGACAGGAGCAGCAACTAATGAAAAACTGTTTTTT
TRBJ2-7	many	TRBV7-9	NA	CASSPARGNHYEQYF	TGTGCCAGCAGCCCAGCCCGAGGGAATCACTACGAGCAGTACTTC
TRBJ1-1	NA	TRBV30	NA	CAWKRKNTEAFF	TGTGCCTGGAAGCGGAAGAACACTGAAGCTTTCTTT
TRBJ2-2	few	TRBV6-5	NA	CASSYQQLTGELFF	TGTGCCAGCAGTTACCAACAGCTCACCGGGGAGCTGTTTTTT
TRBJ2-1	medium-sized	TRBV6-6	TRBD2	CASSPGTKQFF	TGTGCCAGCAGTCCCGGGACTAAGCAGTTCTTC
TRBJ1-2	few	TRBV6-2/TRBV6-3	NA	CASSYEVGVGYTF	TGTGCCAGCAGTTACGAAGTTGGGGTCGGCTACACCTTC
TRBJ1-5	few	TRBV28	NA	CASSPGHGGSNQPQHF	TGTGCCAGCAGTCCGGGACACGGGGGCAGCAATCAGCCCCAGCATTTT
TRBJ2-7	large	TRBV7-9	NA	CASSTYYEQYF	TGTGCCAGCAGCACCTACTACGAGCAGTACTTC
TRBJ2-2	few	TRBV5-4	TRBD2	CASSPGLAGGQNTGELFF	TGTGCCAGCAGCCCGGGACTAGCGGGGGGCCAGAACACCGGGGAGCTGTTTTTT
TRBJ2-7	many	TRBV5-1	NA	CASSFGPRYEQYF	TGCGCCAGCAGCTTCGGACCCCGCTACGAGCAGTACTTC
TRBJ1-2	hyperexpanded	TRBV27	TRBD1	CASSSGTGSKGYTF	TGTGCCAGCAGTTCCGGGACAGGTTCGAAAGGCTACACCTTC
TRBJ2-1	medium-sized	TRBV6-5	TRBD2	CASSGMTSGRGYEQFF	TGTGCCAGCAGTGGGATGACTAGCGGGAGGGGATATGAGCAGTTCTTC
TRBJ1-2	many	TRBV9	NA	CASSVGGNYGYTF	TGTGCCAGCAGCGTCGGGGGAAACTATGGCTACACCTTC
TRBJ1-4	NA	TRBV23-1	NA	CARHNLDKIRTNEKLSF	TGCGCCAGGCATAACCTCGACAAGATTCGGACTAATGAAAAACTGTCTTTT
TRBJ2-7	large	TRBV7-8	NA	CASSLAPGSAPAYEQYF	TGTGCCAGCAGCTTAGCCCCCGGCTCTGCACCCGCCTACGAGCAGTACTTC
TRBJ1-2	few	TRBV5-1	NA	CASSLRPDGTYGYTF	TGCGCCAGCAGCTTGAGACCAGATGGTACTTATGGCTACACCTTC
TRBJ2-3	medium-sized	TRBV6-2/TRBV6-3	TRBD2	CASSYSSGSYRATDTQYF	TGTGCCAGCAGTTACTCTAGCGGGAGTTACAGAGCCACAGATACGCAGTATTTT
TRBJ2-1	large	TRBV12-3/TRBV12-4	NA	CASSFRGYNEQFF	TGTGCCAGCAGTTTCCGAGGATACAATGAGCAGTTCTTC
TRBJ2-7	NA	TRBV27	NA	CASSSSTLGNEQYF	TGTGCCAGCAGTTCATCAACCCTGGGGAACGAGCAGTACTTC
TRBJ2-3	few	TRBV25-1	TRBD1	CASSEFPPRTGEADTQYF	TGTGCCAGCAGTGAATTTCCCCCGCGGACAGGGGAGGCAGATACGCAGTATTTT
TRBJ1-1	few	TRBV12-3/TRBV12-4	NA	CASSLTGETEAFF	TGTGCCAGCAGTTTAACCGGGGAGACTGAAGCTTTCTTT
TRBJ2-3	NA	TRBV20-1	TRBD2	CSALVGLVTDTQYF	TGCAGTGCTCTTGTAGGACTAGTAACAGATACGCAGTATTTT
TRBJ1-2	medium-sized	TRBV12-3/TRBV12-4	NA	CASSLVQVRNYGYTF	TGTGCCAGCAGTTTGGTACAGGTCCGAAACTATGGCTACACCTTC
TRBJ2-5	NA	TRBV18	NA	CASSAQETQYF	TGTGCCAGCTCGGCCCAAGAGACCCAGTACTTC
TRBJ2-5	NA	TRBV7-8	TRBD1	CASSLAGTGREETQYF	TGTGCCAGCAGCTTAGCGGGGACAGGGCGAGAGGAGACCCAGTACTTC
TRBJ1-4	few	TRBV5-6	TRBD1	CASSYGQGHEKLFF	TGTGCCAGCAGCTATGGACAGGGCCACGAAAAACTGTTTTTT
TRBJ2-7	large	TRBV5-6	NA	CASSSAVRRHSSYEQYF	TGTGCCAGCAGCTCGGCGGTACGCCGACACTCCTCCTACGAGCAGTACTTC
TRBJ2-2	few	TRBV9	NA	CASSLRLNTGELFF	TGTGCCAGCAGCCTTCGCCTGAACACCGGGGAGCTGTTTTTT
TRBJ2-7	many	TRBV3-1	NA	CASSQSYEQYF	TGTGCCAGCAGCCAAAGCTACGAGCAGTACTTC
TRBJ2-1	NA	TRBV7-2	NA	CASSRRDSYNEQFF	TGTGCCAGCAGTCGGCGGGACTCCTACAATGAGCAGTTCTTC
TRBJ1-2	few	TRBV7-2	TRBD1	CASSPLLSGTAFYGYTF	TGTGCCAGCAGCCCGTTACTCTCCGGGACAGCGTTCTATGGCTACACCTTC